The clone carrying this T cell receptor (beta chain) was seen more than once but under ten times. Produced via immunoSEQ multiplex PCR; TCRdb's table is partial and in-frame only. The sample comprises about 56,000 clones, roughly 78% of which are singletons, and around 8.2% rests with the top ten. Germline V lookup: CDR1 LNHDA, CDR2 SQIVND (reference sequence). V dropped 0 bases and J dropped 10; count of bases not matched to a gene: 6. This CDR3 comprises 14 residues. The entry originates in a study of blood T cell repertoires in COVID-19. Across the study: The samples span acute and convalescent COVID-19 from the United States, Italy and Spain.

This TCR was sampled from a woman over 75 with acute or convalescent COVID-19. This sequence joins TRBV19 and TRBJ2-1, with 7 bases that match TRBD1. Sample: peripheral blood. The CDR3 here is CASSIEQGLGEQFF. CDR3 in DNA: TGTGCCAGTAGTATAGAACAGGGGTTGGGCGAGCAGTTCTTC.